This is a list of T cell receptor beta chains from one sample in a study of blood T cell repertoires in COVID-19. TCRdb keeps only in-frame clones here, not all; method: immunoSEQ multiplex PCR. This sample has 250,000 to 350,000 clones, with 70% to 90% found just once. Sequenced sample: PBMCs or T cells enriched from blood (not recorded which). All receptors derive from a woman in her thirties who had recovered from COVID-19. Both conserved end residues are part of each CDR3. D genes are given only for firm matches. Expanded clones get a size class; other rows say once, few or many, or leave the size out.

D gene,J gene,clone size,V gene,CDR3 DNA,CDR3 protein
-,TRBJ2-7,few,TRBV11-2,TGTGCCAGCAGCTTAGATCGCGGCGAGCAGTACTTC,CASSLDRGEQYF
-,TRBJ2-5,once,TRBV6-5,TGTGCCAGCAGTTACTTATGGACATCCCAAGAGACCCAGTACTTC,CASSYLWTSQETQYF
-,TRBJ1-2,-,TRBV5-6,TGTGCCAGCTCCTCAGGGACAAACTATGGCTACACCTTC,CASSSGTNYGYTF
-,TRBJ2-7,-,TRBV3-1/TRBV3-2,TGTGCCAGCAGCCTAACCGGGACACCAGTCTACGAGCAGTACTTC,CASSLTGTPVYEQYF
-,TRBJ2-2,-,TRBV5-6,TGTGCCAGCAGCTTGCCGGTCTACGCCGGGGAGCTGTTTTTT,CASSLPVYAGELFF
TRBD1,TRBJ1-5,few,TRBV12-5,TGTGCTAGCTCCTCCGGGACAGGGTTCGTGGCCCAGCATTTT,CASSSGTGFVAQHF
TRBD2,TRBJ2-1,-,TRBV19,TGTGCCAGTAGCCCGGGACTAGCGGGGGGAAGATCCCCCTACAATGAGCAGTTCTTC,CASSPGLAGGRSPYNEQFF
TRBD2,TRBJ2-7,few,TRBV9,TGTGCCAGCAGCGTAGCCCCCGGCGGGAGTTACGAGCAGTACTTC,CASSVAPGGSYEQYF
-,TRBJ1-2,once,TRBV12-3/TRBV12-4,TGTGCCAGCAGTTTAAACAGGTTATATGGCTACACCTTC,CASSLNRLYGYTF
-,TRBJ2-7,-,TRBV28,TGTGCCAGCAGTTATGTTACACAGTCCCATAATGAGCAGTACTTC,CASSYVTQSHNEQYF
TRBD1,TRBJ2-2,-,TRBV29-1,TGCAGCGTTCATGACAGGGTCGCCACCGGGGAGCTGTTTTTT,CSVHDRVATGELFF
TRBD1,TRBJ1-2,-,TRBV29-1,TGCAGCGTTGAACCGGGACAGGGGGGAGGCTACACCTTC,CSVEPGQGGGYTF
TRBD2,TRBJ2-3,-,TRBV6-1,TGTGCCAGCAGTGAAGAGGGGAGGGGCGCAGATACGCAGTATTTT,CASSEEGRGADTQYF
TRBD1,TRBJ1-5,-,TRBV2,TGTGCCAGCAGAGGGACAGGTTATCAGCCCCAGCATTTT,CASRGTGYQPQHF
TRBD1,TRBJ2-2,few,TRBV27,TGTGCCAGCAGTTTATCGACAGGGGGGAACACCGGGGAGCTGTTTTTT,CASSLSTGGNTGELFF
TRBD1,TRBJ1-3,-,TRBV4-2,TGTGCCAGCAGCCAAGATTTTTCCTGGACAGGGTTTGGAAACACCATATATTTT,CASSQDFSWTGFGNTIYF
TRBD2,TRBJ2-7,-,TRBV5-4,TGTGCCAGCAGCTCGGGACTAGCGGGAGGCTCATACGAGCAGTACTTC,CASSSGLAGGSYEQYF
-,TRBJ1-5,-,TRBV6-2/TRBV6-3,TGTGCCAGCAGTTACAACATCATGTCCGGAGTCAATCAGCCCCAGCATTTT,CASSYNIMSGVNQPQHF
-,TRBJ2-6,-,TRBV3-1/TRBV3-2,TGTGCCAGCAGCCAAGCAACGGGGAAACAGCGAGCTGGGGCCAACGTCCTGACTTTC,CASSQATGKQRAGANVLTF
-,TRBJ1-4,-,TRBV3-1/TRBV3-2,TGTGCCAGCAGCCTTCGGACAGAACTATATGAAAAACTGTTTTTT,CASSLRTELYEKLFF
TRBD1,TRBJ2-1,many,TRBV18,TGTGCCAGCTCACGGACAGGGTACTACAATGAGCAGTTCTTC,CASSRTGYYNEQFF
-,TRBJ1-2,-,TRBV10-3,TGTGCCGCGATGGAGAACTATGGCTACACCTTC,CAAMENYGYTF
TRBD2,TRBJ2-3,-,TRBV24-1,TGTGCCACCAGTGATTTAGCGGGAGGGCCAAATACGCAGTATTTT,CATSDLAGGPNTQYF
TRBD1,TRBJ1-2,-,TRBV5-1,TGCGCCAGCAACCTGGACAGGACCGATGGCTACACCTTC,CASNLDRTDGYTF
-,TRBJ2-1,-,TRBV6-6,TGTGCCAGCAGGCCAGGGGAAGGTTCTGATGAGCAGTTCTTC,CASRPGEGSDEQFF
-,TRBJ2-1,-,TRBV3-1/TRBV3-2,TGTGCCAGCAGCCAGGACGGGAAGTCCCACAATGAGCAGTTCTTC,CASSQDGKSHNEQFF
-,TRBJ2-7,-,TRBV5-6,TGTGCCAGCAGCTACAGGGCCTCCTACGAGCAGTACTTC,CASSYRASYEQYF
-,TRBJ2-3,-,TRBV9,TGTGCCAGCAGTACGGTGGGCAGGGGGGTAGATACGCAGTATTTT,CASSTVGRGVDTQYF
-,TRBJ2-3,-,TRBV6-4,TGTGCCAGCAGTGACTCGTTAAAAACAGCCACAGATACGCAGTATTTT,CASSDSLKTATDTQYF
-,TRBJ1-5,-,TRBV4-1,TGCGCCAGCAGCCAAACAGGGTCTCAGCCCCAGCATTTT,CASSQTGSQPQHF
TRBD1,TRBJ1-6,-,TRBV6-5,TGTGCCAGCAACCACAGGGGGGAGGGTAATTCACCCCTCCACTTT,CASNHRGEGNSPLHF
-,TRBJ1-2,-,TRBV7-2,TGTGCCAGCAGCTTAATGGGACAAGTTCCTAACTATGGCTACACCTTC,CASSLMGQVPNYGYTF
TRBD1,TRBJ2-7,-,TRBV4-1,TGCGCCAGCAGCCCAGGACAGGGCCCTTCCTACGAGCAGTACTTC,CASSPGQGPSYEQYF
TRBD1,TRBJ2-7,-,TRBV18,TGTGCCAGCTCACCAAGCGGGACAGGGGGCTACTACGAGCAGTACTTC,CASSPSGTGGYYEQYF
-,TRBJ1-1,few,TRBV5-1,TGCGCCAGCAGTGCGGGCCCTGAAGCTTTCTTT,CASSAGPEAFF
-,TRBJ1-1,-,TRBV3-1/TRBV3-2,TGTGCCAGCAGCCCGGGGGGGAACACTGAAGCTTTCTTT,CASSPGGNTEAFF
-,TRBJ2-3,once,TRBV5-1,TGCGCCAGCAGCCCGGAGGAGGGTGGGGATACGCAGTATTTT,CASSPEEGGDTQYF
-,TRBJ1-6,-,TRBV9,TGTGCCAGCAGCGAAGGACAGCCGAATTCACCCCTCCACTTT,CASSEGQPNSPLHF
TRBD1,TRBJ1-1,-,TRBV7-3,TGTGCCAGCAGCCGACAGGGTTCTATCACTGAAGCTTTCTTT,CASSRQGSITEAFF
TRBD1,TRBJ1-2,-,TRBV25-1,TGTGCCAGCAGTGGACAGGGTGTTTATTCTGGCTACACCTTC,CASSGQGVYSGYTF
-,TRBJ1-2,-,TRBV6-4,TGTGCCAGCAGTGACTCGGGCGTATATGGCTACACCTTC,CASSDSGVYGYTF